These 30 T cell receptor beta chains were sequenced from one sample in a study of blood T cells in healthy people across ages. Primed by a sample-barcoded 5' primer and a J-beta primer mix, a second PCR proceeded for 7 to 11 cycles. TCRdb fed the 5' RACE reads into MiXCR, producing one record per CDR3 protein. The sample has approximately 810,000 distinct CDR3 sequences, roughly 35% seen once. Material for sequencing was blood. The receptors derive from a young man in good health.

The chain is built from TRBV20-1 and TRBJ2-1; D gene ambiguous. CDR3 length: 17 amino acids. Trimming stripped 0 bases from V and 0 bases from J, with 15 bases between. Germline values: CDR1 DFQATT, CDR2 SNEGSKA (reference sequence). Written as DNA, the CDR3 is TGCAGTGCTAGAGATCCCACCATATACAGCTCCTACAATGAGCAGTTCTTC. It is translated as CSARDPTIYSSYNEQFF.

For this clonotype: An end of the junction differs from the germline gene, which may be a read error. The V call is TRBV20-1, the J call TRBJ2-1; TRBD2 aligns across 13 bases. Germline V gives CDR1 DFQATT, CDR2 SNEGSKA (reference sequence). The length of the CDR3 is 16 residues. The CDR3 DNA sequence: TGCAGTGCTAGAGGGATGACTAGCGGGGGGACAAATGGGCAGTTCTTC. As protein: CSARGMTSGGTNGQFF.

This clonotype was seen more than once but under ten times. The CDR3: CASSMPGQGNTEAFF. CDR3 nucleotide sequence: TGTGCCAGCAGTATGCCGGGACAGGGGAACACTGAAGCTTTCTTT. The chain links TRBV27 to TRBJ1-1; 9 positions match TRBD1. Unmatched junction bases numbered 5, after V lost 5 bases and J lost 1 base. The germline V gene has CDR1 MNHEY and CDR2 SMNVEV (reference sequence). This CDR3 spans 15 amino acids.

V usage is TRBV10-3 and J usage is TRBJ2-7; D ambiguous. The CDR3 runs 15 residues. The germline gives CDR1 ENHRY, CDR2 SYGVKD. V was pared by 2 bases and J by 0 bases, with 11 bases between. CDR3 loop: CAISERLVCSYEQYF. In DNA form, the CDR3 reads TGTGCCATCAGTGAGAGGCTGGTTTGCTCCTACGAGCAGTACTTC.

This clonotype was seen repeatedly, ten times or more. The chain combines TRBV12-3 or TRBV12-4 with TRBJ2-4; D remains ambiguous. Trimming took off 6 bases at V and 8 bases at J, with 11 bases between the two ends. This CDR3 comprises 12 residues. The CDR3 sequence: CASSLTDDIQYF. CDR3 sequence (DNA): TGTGCCAGCAGCCTGACTGATGACATTCAGTACTTC.

This sequence joins TRBV21-1 and TRBJ2-5; the table's D call TRBD2 went unverified against the DNA. TRBV21-1 is deemed a pseudogene. CDR3 length equals 15 residues. The CDR3 sequence is CASSNRCEGQETQYF. In DNA form, the CDR3 reads TGTGCCAGCAGCAATAGGTGCGAGGGCCAAGAGACCCAGTACTTC.

This chain links TRBV6-5 with TRBJ1-1, with unresolved D. CDR1 and CDR2 (germline): MNHEY, SVGAGI. V was trimmed by 8 bases and J by 0 bases, leaving 19 bases between them. This CDR3 is 16 amino acids long. In DNA form, the CDR3 reads TGTGCCAGCGCTTTGACGGCGCATGCTCTGAACACTGAAGCTTTCTTT. Amino acids: CASALTAHALNTEAFF.

The sample holds many counts of this clonotype. The rearrangement links TRBV12-3 or TRBV12-4 to TRBJ2-3; D unclear. This CDR3 contains 15 residues. V was clipped by 6 bases and J by 1 base, with 14 bases between them. CDR3 sequence: CASSLLLSGTDTQYF. The CDR3 DNA follows: TGTGCCAGCAGCCTACTCCTCTCCGGCACAGATACGCAGTATTTT.

This clonotype was observed many times. This rearrangement joins TRBV29-1 to TRBJ2-7; the D gene is possibly TRBD2 (6 bases). The CDR3 length is 13 residues. CDR1 and CDR2 (germline): SQVTM, ANQGSEA. The ends were cut back, 5 bases at V and 0 bases at J, with 11 bases in the middle. CDR3 nucleotide sequence: TGCAGCGTTCGTAACGGGAGCTCCTACGAGCAGTACTTC. It translates to CSVRNGSSYEQYF.

V gene TRBV29-1 combines with J gene TRBJ2-3; D call uncertain. In germline, CDR1 is SQVTM, CDR2 ANQGSEA. This CDR3 has 14 residues. V dropped 1 base and J dropped 8 bases, with 16 bases sitting between them. This CDR3 reads CSVEVPSGSGTQYF. The CDR3 nucleotides read TGCAGCGTTGAAGTTCCCTCCGGGTCCGGTACGCAGTATTTT.

Of note for this clonotype: The CDR3 does not end in the conserved phenylalanine or tryptophan, so this is likely a read error. The chain carries TRBV4-2 and TRBJ2-1; D not certain. The end of the DNA aligns better with TRBJ2-7, so the J call may be wrong. Germline V lookup: CDR1 LGHNA, CDR2 YNFKEQ. The CDR3 spans 14 residues. CDR3 DNA sequence: TGTGCCAGCAGCCAAGATTCGTCTGAGTACGAGCAGTACTAC. Amino acids: CASSQDSSEYEQYY.

The chain recombines TRBV12-3 or TRBV12-4 with TRBJ1-3, with D perhaps matching TRBD1 (6 bases). Trimming left V 6 bases short and J 0 bases short, with 12 bases between. The CDR3 contains 15 residues. The CDR3 spells CASSSTGISGNTIYF. CDR3 DNA: TGTGCCAGCAGCTCAACAGGGATCTCTGGAAACACCATATATTTT.

V is TRBV11-1 and J is TRBJ2-3; D is perhaps TRBD2 (5 bases). The CDR3 has 15 residues. CDR1 and CDR2 from the germline V gene are SGHAT and FQDESV (reference sequence). The V gene lost 3 bases and the J gene lost 0 bases, with 10 bases spanning the gap. As DNA, the CDR3 is TGTGCCAGCAGCTTCCGGGGTACTAGCACAGATACGCAGTATTTT. Residues: CASSFRGTSTDTQYF.

V usage is TRBV14 and J usage is TRBJ1-1; 8 bases line up with TRBD1. This CDR3 region has 14 residues. Germline lookup yields CDR1 SGHDN and CDR2 FVKESK. After removal of 0 bases from V and 8 bases from J, the junction contained 5 bases not matched to a gene. CDR3 region: CASSQDQDRAEAFF. CDR3 nucleotide sequence: TGTGCCAGCAGCCAAGATCAGGACAGGGCCGAAGCTTTCTTT.

This clonotype appeared many times. The J gene is TRBJ2-1, the V gene TRBV4-3; D remains unclear. V lost 0 bases and J 2 bases, leaving 11 bases between the germline ends. The CDR3 has 16 residues. From germline, CDR1 is LGHNA and CDR2 YSLEER. CDR3 amino acids: CASSQDSKVAYNEQFF. The CDR3 bases are TGCGCCAGCAGCCAAGATAGTAAGGTGGCCTACAATGAGCAGTTCTTC.

This clonotype was picked up many times. The chain links TRBV4-3 to TRBJ1-4; no clear D. CDR1 and CDR2 (germline): LGHNA, YSLEER. The V gene lost 0 bases and the J gene lost 4 bases, with 9 bases spanning the gap. This CDR3 comprises 15 residues. In DNA form, the CDR3 reads TGCGCCAGCAGCCAAGATCATTCTGGTAATGAAAAACTGTTTTTT. This codes for CASSQDHSGNEKLFF.

V and J are TRBV6-6 and TRBJ1-5; no firm D call. The CDR3 loop spans 12 amino acids. Germline CDR1 reads MNHNY; CDR2 reads SVGAGI (reference sequence). The V end lost 6 bases, the J end lost 7 bases, and 10 bases lay between the germline ends. As DNA, the CDR3 is TGTGCCAGCAGCCCCTCGCGGCAGCCCCAGCATTTT. Its translation is CASSPSRQPQHF.

The J gene is TRBJ2-7, the V gene TRBV25-1; D may be TRBD1 (8 bases). Germline-derived CDR1 and CDR2 are MGHDK and SYGVNS. Trimming stripped 4 bases from V and 2 bases from J, with 18 bases between. The CDR3 has 16 residues. CDR3 protein: CASSVGGDRSPYEQYF. DNA of the CDR3: TGTGCCAGCAGTGTGGGAGGGGACAGGTCTCCCTACGAGCAGTACTTC.

Turning to this clonotype: A clone one base away is much larger, so this may be a read error. This rearrangement joins TRBV12-3 or TRBV12-4 to TRBJ2-5, with 13 bases aligning to TRBD2. There are 14 residues in the CDR3. With 5 bases clipped from V and 11 bases from J, the junction kept 8 bases outside the gene matches. In DNA form, the CDR3 reads TGTGCCAGCAGTATCGGACTAGCGGGGGAGGAGCAGTACTTC. Its translation: CASSIGLAGEEQYF.

The chain links TRBV6-6 to TRBJ1-4, with TRBD1 as a possible D gene (5 bases). The CDR3 sequence is 14 residues long. Germline V gene lookup returns CDR1 MNHNY and CDR2 SVGAGI (reference sequence). The ends were cut back, 2 bases at V and 12 bases at J, with 16 bases in the middle. The CDR3 loop reads CASSYEDWGFQLFF. The CDR3 nucleotides read TGTGCCAGCAGTTACGAGGACTGGGGCTTTCAACTGTTTTTT.

Note on this clonotype: A much larger clone differs by one base, so this may be a read error. The chain links TRBV21-1 to TRBJ2-1; TRBD2, the table's D call, was not compared with the DNA. TRBV21-1 is a pseudogene. The CDR3 length is 16 residues. Here the CDR3 reads CANSKDCGGDYNEQFF. In DNA, the CDR3 is TGTGCCAACAGCAAAGATTGCGGGGGGGACTACAATGAGCAGTTCTTC.

The gene calls are TRBV7-9 and TRBJ2-1; the D gene is possibly TRBD1 (6 bases). The CDR3 has 14 residues. The V gene's germline CDR1 is SEHNR and CDR2 FQNEAQ (reference sequence). V dropped 1 base and J dropped 7 bases, with 11 bases sitting between them. The DNA of the CDR3 is TGTGCCAGCAGCTTAGGGCAGGGGATGAATGAGCAGTTCTTC. Its protein product is CASSLGQGMNEQFF.

A word on this clonotype: This may arise from a read error, as a much more abundant clone is one base away. V gene TRBV4-1 combines with J gene TRBJ2-3; 8 bases are a match to TRBD2. The length of the CDR3 is 15 residues. Germline V CDR1 and CDR2: MGHRA, YSYEKL. The CDR3 DNA is TGCGCCAGCAGCCTAACCGGGGGGGAGGCAGAAACGCAGTATTTT. Translated, it gives CASSLTGGEAETQYF.

This clonotype was detected ten times or more. The V and J genes are TRBV12-3 or TRBV12-4 and TRBJ2-1, with D maybe TRBD1 (5 bases). This CDR3 contains 12 residues. V was cut by 6 bases and J by 13 bases, with 16 bases left in between. CDR3 coding DNA: TGTGCCAGCAGCCCCACCCGACAGCGACAGTTCTTC. Its protein product is CASSPTRQRQFF.

As DNA, the CDR3 is TGTGCCAGCAGTCCCGGGACAGACCCCCAGCCCCAGCATTTT. This translates into CASSPGTDPQPQHF. The genes are TRBV6-2 or TRBV6-3 and TRBJ1-5; TRBD1 matches at 7 bases. CDR3 size: 14 residues. CDR1 is MNHEY, CDR2 SVGEGT, per germline. The V and J ends lost 5 bases and 7 bases, in that order; junction bases with no gene match: 8.

This clonotype was recorded at least ten times. This rearrangement joins TRBV29-1 to TRBJ2-1, with D maybe TRBD2 (7 bases). Germline assignment: CDR1 SQVTM and CDR2 ANQGSEA. The V gene lost 6 bases and the J gene lost 5 bases, with 14 bases spanning the gap. The CDR3 is made up of 13 amino acids. CDR3 protein: CSVRGGAHNEQFF. The CDR3 bases are TGCAGCGTGAGAGGGGGGGCACACAATGAGCAGTTCTTC.

The chain combines TRBV7-6 with TRBJ1-4, with D perhaps matching TRBD1 (6 bases). V lost 5 bases and J lost 4, with 17 bases in between. The V gene's germline CDR1 is SGHVS and CDR2 FNYEAQ. The CDR3 consists of 16 residues. The CDR3 sequence is CASSPRAGQNNEKLFF. For the CDR3, the DNA is TGTGCCAGCAGCCCAAGGGCCGGACAGAATAATGAAAAACTGTTTTTT.

Notes on this clonotype: This may be a read error, as it is one base from a much larger clone. The chain joins TRBV12-3 or TRBV12-4 to TRBJ2-1; 7 nucleotides match TRBD1. The CDR3 length is 14 residues. In nucleotides, the CDR3 is TGTGCCAGCAGTCGCCGGGACAGTTACAATGAGCGGTTCTTC. This encodes CASSRRDSYNERFF.

This clonotype turned up a few times. V gene TRBV7-6 combines with J gene TRBJ2-5; 8 bases match TRBD2. This CDR3 has 16 amino acids. CDR1 SGHVS and CDR2 FNYEAQ come from the germline V gene. V trimming: 0 bases; J trimming: 11 bases; junction bases outside the gene matches: 14. CDR3 amino acids: CASSLAVGGGYNEQYF. The CDR3 region has the DNA TGTGCCAGCAGCTTAGCGGTGGGCGGGGGGTACAATGAGCAGTACTTC. Complete variable domain (other parts from reference TRBV7-6 and TRBJ2-5): GAGVSQSPRYKVTKRGQDVALRCDPISGHVSLYWYRQALGQGPEFLTYFNYEAQQDKSGLPNDRFSAERPEGSISTLTIQRTEQRDSAMYRCASSLAVGGGYNEQYFGPGTRLLVL.

The chain combines TRBV4-3 with TRBJ1-6; D gene ambiguous. Germline loops: CDR1 LGHNA, CDR2 YSLEER. The V gene lost 0 bases and the J gene lost 8 bases, with 20 bases spanning the gap. CDR3 length: 18 amino acids. The CDR3 DNA follows: TGCGCCAGCAGCCAAGATCCCCGAGGAGGCCCCCGGCATTCACCCCTCCACTTT. It codes for CASSQDPRGGPRHSPLHF.